Given below is one TCR beta chain in context. The antigen is undetermined. As for treatment: around 19 received Ad26.COV2.S at low or high dose, single or two shots; about 5 received placebo; per-sample allocation not given. Samples came from day 63 after the first vaccine or placebo injection. This person who donated was an adult of 18-55 years in Boston. V gave up 4 bases and J gave up 0 bases, with 17 bases separating them. Germline loops: CDR1 SGHDN, CDR2 FVKESK. The CDR3 runs 17 residues. This record belongs to a study of Ad26.COV2.S vaccination and SARS-CoV-2 variants. This table comes from immunoSEQ multiplex PCR, and its TCRdb copy is limited to in-frame clones, with some not included. This sample has around 450,000 clones, with 90% found just once. Findings of the study overall: Breadth and depth estimates from TCRs may understate total T cell responses.

The chain employs TRBV14 and TRBJ2-3; maybe TRBD1 (6 bases). This TCR derives from a person aged 18-60 years who received the Ad26.COV2.S COVID-19 vaccine or a placebo. The starting material was peripheral blood, obtained in a trial of Ad26.COV2.S vaccine versus placebo. The CDR3 loop is CASSPLNDRFSTDTQYF. Written as DNA, the CDR3 is TGTGCCAGCAGCCCCTTAAACGACAGGTTTAGCACAGATACGCAGTATTTT.